Presented here are 5 T cell receptor beta chains from one specimen sequenced in a study of cytomegalovirus exposure and HLA in healthy donors. The data were produced by immunoSEQ multiplex PCR, yet TCRdb's version contains in-frame clones alone and is incomplete. The sample records around 150,000 clones, roughly 96% being singletons. Input material: PBMCs. The receptors shown here come from a young woman in good health and CMV-seronegative.

V gene TRBV29-1 combines with J gene TRBJ2-1; possibly TRBD2 for D (6 bases). V dropped 2 bases and J dropped 0 bases, with 14 bases sitting between them. The CDR3 spans 16 residues. Germline assignment: CDR1 SQVTM and CDR2 ANQGSEA. CDR3 DNA: TGCAGCGTTGAATGGGGGGACTCCCGCTCCTACAATGAGCAGTTCTTC. It translates to CSVEWGDSRSYNEQFF.

The chain combines TRBV15 with TRBJ1-4; tentatively, D is TRBD1 (6 bases). Germline V gene lookup returns CDR1 LNHNV and CDR2 YYDKDF (reference sequence). V dropped 0 bases and J dropped 8 bases, with 13 bases sitting between them. This CDR3 spans 15 amino acids. CDR3 in amino acids: CATSRDSRGGEKLFF. CDR3 coding DNA: TGTGCCACCAGCAGAGATTCCAGGGGTGGGGAAAAACTGTTTTTT.

The V gene is TRBV12-5, the J gene TRBJ2-2; the D gene is possibly TRBD2 (5 bases). The length of the CDR3 is 13 residues. V lost 6 bases and J 6 bases, leaving 11 bases between the germline ends. Germline-derived CDR1 and CDR2 are LGHNT and FRNRAP. The chain's CDR3 is CASGAEGPGELFF. The CDR3 coding sequence is TGTGCTAGTGGAGCTGAGGGTCCCGGGGAGCTGTTTTTT. The entire variable domain, with the rest obtained from reference TRBV12-5 and TRBJ2-2, is as follows: DARVTQTPRHKVTEMGQEVTMRCQPILGHNTVFWYRQTMMQGLELLAYFRNRAPLDDSGMPKDRFSAEMPDATLATLKIQPSEPRDSAVYFCASGAEGPGELFFGEGSRLTVL.

This clone was detected only once. This chain uses TRBV7-2 with TRBJ1-2, with 11 bases that match TRBD1. The CDR3 is 17 residues long. The ends lost 6 bases at V and 2 bases at J; junction bases unmatched: 11. The germline gives CDR1 SGHTA, CDR2 FQGNSA. The CDR3: CASRGRGQGGTNYGYTF. The CDR3, as DNA: TGTGCCAGCAGGGGAAGGGGACAGGGGGGGACCAACTATGGCTACACCTTC.

The rearrangement joins TRBV5-1 to TRBJ1-1; no clear D gene. The germline gives CDR1 SGHRS, CDR2 YFSETQ. V was clipped by 0 bases and J by 0 bases, with 6 bases between them. CDR3 length equals 14 residues. The CDR3 region has the DNA TGCGCCAGCAGCTTGGGCCACATGAACACTGAAGCTTTCTTT. Protein: CASSLGHMNTEAFF.